This T cell receptor (beta chain) was captured by sequencing in a study of blood T cell repertoires in COVID-19. About the study: Italy, Spain and the United States were the sources of the convalescent and acute COVID-19 samples. PBMCs, B-cell-depleted T cells, or T cells were the source of the cDNA or gDNA that made up the material.

In the source study's methods: Reference gene primers were amplified, and this amplification served to estimate nucleated cell counts. The method was immunoSEQ multiplex PCR; TCRdb's version includes in-frame clones alone and lacks a portion of them. That table is the source of V, J and clone size, and D and trimming were worked out from the DNA. The sample has 70,000 or so clones; about 88% are singletons. Trimming pared 1 base from V and 10 bases from J, leaving 19 bases between. The CDR3 contains 15 residues. Looked up from germline, CDR1 is LNHDA and CDR2 is SQIVND (reference sequence). V gene TRBV19 combines with J gene TRBJ1-1, with a tentative D call TRBD1 (5 bases). The origin of this receptor is a man between 65 and 79 years old with active COVID-19. Sequencing was carried out using peripheral blood. DNA for the CDR3: TGTGCCAGTAGTATAGGCTCCGGGACCCACGGGGGAGCTTTCTTT. Amino acids: CASSIGSGTHGGAFF. Full variable domain (outside the CDR3, taken from reference TRBV19 and TRBJ1-1): DGGITQSPKYLFRKEGQNVTLSCEQNLNHDAMYWYRQDPGQGLRLIYYSQIVNDFQKGDIAEGYSVSREKKESFPLTVTSAQKNPTAFYLCASSIGSGTHGGAFFGQGTRLTVV.